This is a list of T cell receptor beta chains from one sample in a study of Ad26.COV2.S vaccination and SARS-CoV-2 variants. Assay used: immunoSEQ multiplex PCR; TCRdb lists only in-frame clones, some missing. The repertoire holds around 270,000 clones, roughly 89% seen once, with about 2.8% in the top ten. The sequencing used peripheral blood, collected in a trial of Ad26.COV2.S vaccine versus placebo. The receptors were gathered from a person between 18 and 59 years old who received the Ad26.COV2.S COVID-19 vaccine or a placebo. The CDR3 runs from the conserved cysteine through the conserved F or W. A clone size is listed for some rows: how often the clone was seen (once, few, many), or a class if it is expanded.

V gene	CDR3 length	clone size	J gene	CDR3 protein
TRBV5-4	14	-	TRBJ2-4	CASSLGQVKNIQYF
TRBV6-5	14	-	TRBJ1-2	CASSPGTVNYGYTF
TRBV18	14	-	TRBJ2-7	CASSPERSSYEQYF
TRBV27	13	once	TRBJ1-2	CASALTGGYGYTF
TRBV27	15	-	TRBJ2-5	CASSLSYRVQETQYF
TRBV7-2	16	-	TRBJ2-3	CASSRSQGILSDTQYF
TRBV5-6	13	-	TRBJ2-5	CASSFLGEETQYF
TRBV4-2	20	-	TRBJ2-5	CASSQKSGTSGRGAQETQYF
TRBV6-5	13	-	TRBJ1-1	CASSYSAGTEAFF
TRBV7-2	12	few	TRBJ1-1	CASSLEWTEAFF
TRBV29-1	12	-	TRBJ1-4	CSVRMGPEKLFF